This T cell receptor beta chain was sequenced during a study of CD8 T cells in Susac syndrome. Trimming at V came to 4 bases and at J to 5 bases, leaving 7 bases not matched to a gene. The CDR3 sequence is 15 residues long. Per the germline V gene, CDR1 is SQVTM and CDR2 is ANQGSEA. In its sample, this clonotype was seen once. Reverse transcription of roughly 0.5 to 1 ug RNA was carried out with random hexamers. TCRdb itself ran the immunoSEQ multiplex PCR reads through MiXCR, one entry per CDR3 protein. The data hold over 150,000 distinct CDR3 sequences, with about 95% observed a single time. Sequencing of TCR beta, carried out with a high-throughput approach, was applied to CD8+ and CD4+ T cells from the blood. Stable or active relapsing-remitting multiple sclerosis, untreated and meeting revised McDonald criteria, defined the controls. Through negative isolation, CD4+ and CD8+ T cells were obtained, while TEMRA cells were enriched using FACS.

The V call is TRBV29-1, the J call TRBJ2-3; 12 bases are a match to TRBD1. Sequenced material: CD4+ T cells from PBMCs. This clonotype originated in a human donor with multiple sclerosis. The CDR3 loop reads CSVGRDRGLRDTQYF. As DNA, the CDR3 is TGCAGCGTTGGTCGGGACAGGGGGCTGAGAGATACGCAGTATTTT.